The 5 T cell receptor beta chains reported below all come from one sample, sequenced in a study of blood T cell repertoires in COVID-19. Clones were read by immunoSEQ multiplex PCR, and TCRdb kept only the in-frame ones, dropping some. The data contain approximately 52,000 clones, roughly 87% of them singletons. The sequenced sample was peripheral blood. The receptors were gathered from a human donor with active COVID-19. The donor label of this sample is uncertain.

The genes are TRBV6-5 and TRBJ2-7; no reliable D call. V lost 0 bases to trimming and J lost 3 bases, with 9 bases between them. The CDR3 has 14 amino acids. Per germline, CDR1 MNHEY and CDR2 SVGAGI. CDR3 residues: CASSYSVRNYEQYF. The CDR3 DNA reads as TGTGCCAGCAGTTACTCGGTGCGCAACTACGAGCAGTACTTC.

This rearrangement joins TRBV28 to TRBJ1-5, with D possibly being TRBD1 (6 bases). In germline, CDR1 is MDHEN, CDR2 SYDVKM. CDR3 length equals 14 residues. Deletions cut 2 bases from V and 7 bases from J, with 12 bases between. CDR3 region: CASSLGQGSQPQHF. CDR3 sequence (DNA): TGTGCCAGCAGTTTAGGCCAGGGGTCCCAGCCCCAGCATTTT. Full variable domain (rest looked up from reference TRBV28 and TRBJ1-5): DVKVTQSSRYLVKRTGEKVFLECVQDMDHENMFWYRQDPGLGLRLIYFSYDVKMKEKGDIPEGYSVSREKKERFSLILESASTNQTSMYLCASSLGQGSQPQHFGDGTRLSIL.

Worth noting for this clone: One end of the junction fails to match germline, which may point to a read error. The chain recombines TRBV11-2 with TRBJ1-3; the match to TRBD1 covers 9 bases. Germline values: CDR1 SGHAT, CDR2 FQNNGV. The CDR3 has 13 amino acids. Here the CDR3 reads CASSLDRGAKQIF. The CDR3 coding sequence is TGTGCCAGCAGCTTGGACAGGGGAGCCAAGCAGATTTTT.

The genes are TRBV19 and TRBJ2-3; TRBD2 matches at 8 bases. The CDR3 runs 17 residues. The ends lost 8 bases at V and 2 bases at J; junction bases unmatched: 15. Germline V gives CDR1 LNHDA, CDR2 SQIVND (reference sequence). The CDR3, as DNA: TGTGCCAGTGGATCCTACACCCGGACTAGCCTCACAGATACGCAGTATTTT. Amino acids: CASGSYTRTSLTDTQYF. Together with reference TRBV19 and TRBJ2-3, the CDR3 gives the full variable domain: DGGITQSPKYLFRKEGQNVTLSCEQNLNHDAMYWYRQDPGQGLRLIYYSQIVNDFQKGDIAEGYSVSREKKESFPLTVTSAQKNPTAFYLCASGSYTRTSLTDTQYFGPGTRLTVL.

The chain recombines TRBV6-1 with TRBJ2-2, with 8 nucleotides matching TRBD2. CDR1 is MNHNS, CDR2 SASEGT, per germline. V dropped 4 bases and J dropped 6; count of bases not matched to a gene: 10. CDR3 length equals 16 residues. CDR3 sequence: CASSVGLGSLAGELFF. The CDR3 nucleotides are TGTGCCAGCAGTGTGGGACTAGGGTCTTTAGCCGGGGAGCTGTTTTTT.